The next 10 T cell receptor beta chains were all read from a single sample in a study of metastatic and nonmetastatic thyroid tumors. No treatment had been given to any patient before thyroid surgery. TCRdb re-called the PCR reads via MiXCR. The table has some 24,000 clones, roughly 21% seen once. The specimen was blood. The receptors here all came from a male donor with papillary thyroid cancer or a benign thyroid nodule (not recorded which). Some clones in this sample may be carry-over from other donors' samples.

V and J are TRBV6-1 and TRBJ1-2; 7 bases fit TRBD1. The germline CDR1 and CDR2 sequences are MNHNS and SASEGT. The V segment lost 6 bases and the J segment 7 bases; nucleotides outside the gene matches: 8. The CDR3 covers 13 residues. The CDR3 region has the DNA TGTGCCAGCAGCGTAGACAGGGTAATTGGCTACACCTTC. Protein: CASSVDRVIGYTF.

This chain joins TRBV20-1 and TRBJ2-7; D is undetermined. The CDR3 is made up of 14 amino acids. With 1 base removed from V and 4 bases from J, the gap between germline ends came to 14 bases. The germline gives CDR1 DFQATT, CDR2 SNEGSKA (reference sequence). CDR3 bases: TGCAGTGCTAGAGCTCCGACCGTAACTTACGAGCAGTACTTC. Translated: CSARAPTVTYEQYF.

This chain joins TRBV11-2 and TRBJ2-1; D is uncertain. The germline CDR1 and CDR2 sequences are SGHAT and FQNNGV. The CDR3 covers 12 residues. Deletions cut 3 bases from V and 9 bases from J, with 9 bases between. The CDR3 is CASSFSEGEQFF. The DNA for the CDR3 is TGTGCCAGCAGCTTTAGTGAAGGTGAGCAGTTCTTC.

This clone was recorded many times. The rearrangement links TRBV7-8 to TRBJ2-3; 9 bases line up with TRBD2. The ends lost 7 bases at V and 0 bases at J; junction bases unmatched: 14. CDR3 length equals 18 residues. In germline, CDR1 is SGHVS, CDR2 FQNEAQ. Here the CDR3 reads CASTESSRLAASTDTQYF. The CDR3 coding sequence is TGTGCCAGCACCGAGAGCAGCCGACTAGCGGCTAGCACAGATACGCAGTATTTT.

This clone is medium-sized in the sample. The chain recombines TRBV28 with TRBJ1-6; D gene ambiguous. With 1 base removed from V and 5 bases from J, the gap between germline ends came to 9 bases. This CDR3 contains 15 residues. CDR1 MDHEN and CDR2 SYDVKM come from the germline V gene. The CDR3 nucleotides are TGTGCCAGCAGTTTATACCAGCCTAATAATTCACCCCTCCACTTT. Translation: CASSLYQPNNSPLHF.

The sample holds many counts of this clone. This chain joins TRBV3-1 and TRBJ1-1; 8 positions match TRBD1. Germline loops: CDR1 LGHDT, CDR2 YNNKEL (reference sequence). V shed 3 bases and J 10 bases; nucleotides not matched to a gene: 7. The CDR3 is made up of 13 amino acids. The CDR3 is CASSQRQGKRAFF. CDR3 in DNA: TGTGCCAGCAGCCAGCGACAGGGGAAGCGAGCTTTCTTT.

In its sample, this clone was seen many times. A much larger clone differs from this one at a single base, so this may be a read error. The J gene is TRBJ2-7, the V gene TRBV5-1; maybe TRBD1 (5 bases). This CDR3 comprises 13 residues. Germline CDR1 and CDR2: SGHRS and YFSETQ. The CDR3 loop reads CAGSISGFNEQYF. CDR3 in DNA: TGCGCCGGCAGTATATCAGGGTTCAACGAGCAGTACTTC.

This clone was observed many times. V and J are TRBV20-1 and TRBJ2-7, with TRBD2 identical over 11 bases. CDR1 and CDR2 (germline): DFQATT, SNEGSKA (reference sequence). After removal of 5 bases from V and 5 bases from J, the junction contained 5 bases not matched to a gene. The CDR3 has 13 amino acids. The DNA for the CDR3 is TGCAGTGCTTACCCGGGACTAGCGGACGAGCAGTACTTC. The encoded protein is CSAYPGLADEQYF.

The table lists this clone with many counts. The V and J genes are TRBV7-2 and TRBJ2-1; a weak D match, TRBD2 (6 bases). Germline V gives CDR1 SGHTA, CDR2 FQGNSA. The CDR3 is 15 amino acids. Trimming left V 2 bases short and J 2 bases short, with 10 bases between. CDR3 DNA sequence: TGTGCCAGCAGCTTAAACGGAGGGGCCTACAATGAGCAGTTCTTC. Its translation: CASSLNGGAYNEQFF.

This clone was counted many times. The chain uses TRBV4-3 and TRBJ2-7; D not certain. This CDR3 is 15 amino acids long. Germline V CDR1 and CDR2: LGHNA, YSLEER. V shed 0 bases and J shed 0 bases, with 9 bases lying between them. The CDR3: CASSQESETSYEQYF. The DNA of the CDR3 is TGCGCCAGCAGCCAAGAGAGCGAGACCTCCTACGAGCAGTACTTC.